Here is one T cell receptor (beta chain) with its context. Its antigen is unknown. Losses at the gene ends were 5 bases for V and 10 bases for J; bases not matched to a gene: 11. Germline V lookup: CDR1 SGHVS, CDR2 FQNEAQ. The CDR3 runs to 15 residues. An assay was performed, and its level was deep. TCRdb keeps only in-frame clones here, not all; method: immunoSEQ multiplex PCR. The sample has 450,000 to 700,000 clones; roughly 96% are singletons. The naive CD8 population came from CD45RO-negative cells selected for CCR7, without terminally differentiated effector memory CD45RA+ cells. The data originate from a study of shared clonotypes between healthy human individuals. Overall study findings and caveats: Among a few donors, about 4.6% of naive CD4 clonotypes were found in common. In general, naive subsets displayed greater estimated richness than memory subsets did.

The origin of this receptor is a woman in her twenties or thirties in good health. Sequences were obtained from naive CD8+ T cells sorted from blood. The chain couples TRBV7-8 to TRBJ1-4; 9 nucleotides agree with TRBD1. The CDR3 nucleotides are TGTGCCAGCAGCGCCCCGGGACAGGGAGGTACAAAACTGTTTTTT. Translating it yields CASSAPGQGGTKLFF.